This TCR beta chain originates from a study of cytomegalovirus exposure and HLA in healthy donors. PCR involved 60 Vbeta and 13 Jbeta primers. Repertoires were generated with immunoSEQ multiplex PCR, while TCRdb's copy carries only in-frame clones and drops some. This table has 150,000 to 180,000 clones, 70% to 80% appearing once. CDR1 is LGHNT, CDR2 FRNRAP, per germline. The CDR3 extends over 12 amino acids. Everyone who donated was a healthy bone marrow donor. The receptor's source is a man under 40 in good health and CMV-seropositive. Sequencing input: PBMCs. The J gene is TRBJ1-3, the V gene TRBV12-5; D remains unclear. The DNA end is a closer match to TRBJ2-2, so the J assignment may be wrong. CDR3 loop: CASGPYTGELFF. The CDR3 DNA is TGTGCTAGTGGTCCCTACACCGGGGAGCTGTTTTTT.